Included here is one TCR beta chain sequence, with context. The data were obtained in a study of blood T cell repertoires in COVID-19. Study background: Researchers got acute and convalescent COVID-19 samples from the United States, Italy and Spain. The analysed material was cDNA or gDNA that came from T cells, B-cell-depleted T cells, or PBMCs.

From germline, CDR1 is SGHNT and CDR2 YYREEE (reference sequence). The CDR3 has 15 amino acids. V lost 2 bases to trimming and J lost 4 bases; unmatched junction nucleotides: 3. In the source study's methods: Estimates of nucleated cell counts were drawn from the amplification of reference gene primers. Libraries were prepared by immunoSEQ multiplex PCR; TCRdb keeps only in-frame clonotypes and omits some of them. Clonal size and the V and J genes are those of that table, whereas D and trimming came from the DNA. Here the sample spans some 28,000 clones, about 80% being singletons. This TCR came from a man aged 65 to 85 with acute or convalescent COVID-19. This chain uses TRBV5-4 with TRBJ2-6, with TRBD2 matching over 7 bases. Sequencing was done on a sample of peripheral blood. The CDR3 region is CASSFTGGGANVLTF. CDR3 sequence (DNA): TGTGCCAGCAGCTTCACGGGGGGAGGGGCCAACGTCCTGACTTTC.